This T cell receptor beta chain was sequenced for a study of cytomegalovirus exposure and HLA in healthy donors (dated by TCRdb to the late 2010s). Turning to the overall study: An earlier analysis of approximately 640 of the donors reported 250 to 300 Gb of sequence data and more than 90 million unique TCR beta sequences from about 179 million T cells. An early release that covered fewer than 750 HLA-typed donors contained about 300 gigabases of sequencing data and around 85 million unique TCR sequences. The genetic ancestry cluster associated with self-reported Caucasian donors included over 80% of the 398 genotyped donors. The study was designed to test whether signatures of past pathogen exposure could be identified by cataloging public T cell receptors. The study profiled the T cell repertoires of 500 to 800 subjects by immunosequencing and related them to cytomegalovirus serostatus. Along with the roughly 700-subject first cohort, a separate validation cohort of around 120 different subjects was used. The study combined high-throughput TCR immunosequencing, statistical association of individual TCRs with disease status, and machine learning to predict cytomegalovirus infection status. To study patterns of TCR occurrence, a later analysis re-analyzed previously published TCR beta repertoires from 666 donors and added high-resolution HLA genotyping. Rather than using new phenotypic data, the later analysis identified candidate immune exposures from TCR beta sequences and from how often those sequences occurred across donors. An earlier analysis of about 620 of the donors applied high-throughput TCR beta sequencing to assess whether each TCR beta V gene segment acted as functional or pseudogenic. Alongside the repertoire data, information on donor age, sex, ethnicity and CMV serostatus was compiled. A later genetic analysis took genome-wide SNP genotypes for about 55% of the roughly 670 donors and used that subset as a discovery cohort. Every discovery cohort repertoire had been produced on one sequencing platform. Both class I and class II loci were covered by HLA typing, at four-digit resolution. The number of donors typed differed by locus, with roughly 620-630 for A, B, C, DRB1 and DQB1, approximately 500 for DQA1, over 600 for DPA1, and around 430 for DPB1. Roughly five DR-DQ haplotypes were handled as single units for association and clustering, since linkage in the cohort was strong. Across approximately 400 genotyped donors of the cohort, an average of approximately 240,000 unique TCR beta nucleotide sequences per donor were sequenced, and roughly 18% of those sequences were non-productive. Results the study describes overall, beyond this receptor: In this cohort, only TCR beta chains were sequenced, and detectable features were limited by the absence of alpha or paired-chain data. In a later analysis, HLA-associated TCR beta chains were found to be more clonally expanded and to have lower generation probabilities than equally common non-associated chains. According to the authors, the approach could potentially be generalized to other disease states and immunological phenotypes. A later analysis found that most CMV-associated TCR beta chains appeared HLA-restricted, with HLA associations seemingly driven largely by CMV exposure. In a later analysis, about 16,000 TCR beta sequences were associated with specific HLA alleles at a false discovery rate of 0.05. A later genetic analysis associated a missense DCLRE1C variant with V-gene and J-gene trimming of TCR beta chains, and an independent cohort replicated the association. Linkage disequilibrium might explain the correlated functional status among segregating V segments, but an unknown experimental factor could not be ruled out. A further reported finding was that TCR beta sequences accurately predicted the HLA-A and HLA-B alleles for most subjects in the first cohort. CMV serostatus was the only immune exposure information available for the cohort. According to a later analysis, parvovirus B19, influenza, CMV and Epstein-Barr virus appeared linked to several top co-occurrence clusters. Most TCR sequences were observed very rarely across donors, whereas some public TCRs were present in many individuals. Presence/absence analyses assumed roughly uniform sequencing depth across donors, an assumption that may not hold. The sequencing pipeline was judged likely to have produced a cluster of highly shared sequence variants as a technical artifact. Because HLA typing was missing for some donors at each locus, association tests included only the typed subset. A few of the identified cytomegalovirus-associated TCR beta chains were confirmed in vitro to be specific for cytomegalovirus antigens. Some IMGT-functional V segments, including TRBV6-2 and TRBV6-3, could not be told apart with the 87-base-pair reads, so those segments were excluded. The study listed over 150 TCR beta chains as associated with cytomegalovirus. Cytomegalovirus status was reported to be diagnosed by the classifier with high specificity and sensitivity in both the original and validation cohorts. Strong co-occurrence of HLA alleles, especially DR and DQ, made assigning TCR associations to individual alleles difficult. Because counts were too low, more than 15 rarely observed V segments, including chromosome 9 orphons, were excluded from the earlier analysis of some 540 of the donors. Compared with the roughly 600-donor mean, donors in an Asian-associated ancestry cluster had fewer N-insertions in productive TCRs, according to a later genetic analysis. A later analysis found that TCR association rates varied across HLA loci, with DRB1 alleles showing the most associated TCRs and HLA-C alleles the fewest. Broadly in line with IMGT annotations, most TCR beta V segments showed up in productive rearrangements about 87% or about 30% of the time in an earlier analysis of around 550 of the donors.

The cohort comprised more than 550 healthy bone marrow donors. All cohort members were sampled while nominally healthy, although unrecorded immune exposures were likely present. The donor tested CMV seronegative, placing the donor among the roughly 340 seronegative members of the cohort. Each donor provided a peripheral blood sample, and peripheral blood mononuclear cells were used for TCR beta sequencing. The Qiagen DNeasy Blood Extraction Kit was used to extract genomic DNA from the blood cell samples. The CDR3 contains 13 residues, cysteine and phenylalanine counted. Only the CDR3 DNA stays, 39 bases, in frame from base 1. V loses 2 bases of germline sequence and J loses 8 bases, and the interval between the two ends is 12 bases. Via the germline V gene, CDR1 is MGHDK and CDR2 SYGVNS. Library preparation used the immunoSEQ multiplex PCR assay. A mixture of 60 forward primers for TCR Vbeta segments and 13 reverse primers for TCR Jbeta segments was used in the multiplex PCR. Amplification of the CDR3 region of rearranged TCR beta genes was performed with a multiplex PCR assay on genomic DNA. On the Illumina HiSeq System, the amplified TCR beta libraries were sequenced as 87-base-pair reads. For the original study's pipeline: Across the roughly 700 repertoires, a later analysis counted some 80 million unique TCR beta chains, 9 million to 14 million of which were shared by at least two donors. To remove PCR and sequencing errors, raw reads were error-corrected and collapsed into unique sequences using a nearest-neighbor algorithm that merged closely related sequences. V, D and J gene segments were assigned by aligning CDR3 sequences to IMGT reference sequences. For a sequence to be retained, a match of at least six nucleotides was required to both a V gene segment and a J gene segment. A rearrangement counted as productive if the CDR3 had no stop codons and remained in frame with V and J, and every other rearrangement counted as non-productive. CDR3 was defined according to IMGT convention as the region running from the second conserved V-encoded cysteine to the conserved J-encoded phenylalanine. The earlier analysis of 500 to 600 of the donors excluded sequences that lacked an unambiguous match to a single V gene segment. In an earlier analysis of approximately 550 of the donors, V segments were called functional above 56.7% productive rearrangements and were called segregating when the between-donor standard deviation exceeded 5%. To diagnose cytomegalovirus status from the catalog of TCR beta chain sequences, a statistical classification framework was built. A later analysis assigned V and J genes by comparing TCR nucleotide sequences with IMGT/GENE-DB human TR gene sequences. The TCRdist pipeline was used in a later analysis to assign CDR3 sequences and most-parsimonious VDJ recombination scenarios. In a later analysis, every TCR beta chain was defined by the combination of its CDR3 amino acid sequence and its V-gene family, and reads without a unique V-gene family were dropped. As a way to deal with suspected cross-contamination and a sequencing artifact, a later analysis dropped under 600 nucleotide sequences that were highly shared and had low generation probability. In a later analysis, a clonal expansion index was calculated for each public chain from normalized within-repertoire ranks of inferred template counts. In a later analysis, generation probabilities were computed using a VDJ recombination model fitted to out-of-frame rearrangements, and the results were checked against IGoR. Hypergeometric tests were used in a later analysis to score TCR-TCR, TCR-HLA and TCR-CMV co-occurrence, with a repertoire-size bias correction applied to the TCR pairs. In a later analysis, false discovery rates were estimated by permuting HLA or CMV assignments 20 times. In a later analysis, co-occurring TCRs were grouped using DBSCAN, and TCRdist sequence similarity was added for clustering within HLA-allele-positive subsets. Co-occurrence clustering excluded repertoires with fewer than 30,000 or more than 120,000 public chains, plus five with anomalous nucleotide sharing. TCRdb re-hosts the immuneACCESS table, in-frame sequences only. Its copies lack some clones; in the studies checked, an unresolved V gene accounts for under half of them, and the cause for the rest is not known. V and J calls and clone size are as listed in that table; D and trimming were resolved from the DNA. The sample table records roughly 130,000 clones; 70% to 90% of these occur just once. Jointly, the top ten make up 0.4% to 0.55% of the sample.

Turning to this clone: Its antigen is unknown. It has no much larger one-base neighbor in the sample; base qualities were not kept.

This sequence was found in a woman aged 40-49 years in good health and CMV-seronegative. The chain is assembled from TRBV25-1 and TRBJ1-2; a weak D assignment points to TRBD1 (6 bases agree). The sample comprised PBMCs. CDR3 protein: CASSEQDSQGYTF. The DNA sequence is TGTGCCAGCAGTGAACAGGACAGTCAGGGCTACACCTTC.